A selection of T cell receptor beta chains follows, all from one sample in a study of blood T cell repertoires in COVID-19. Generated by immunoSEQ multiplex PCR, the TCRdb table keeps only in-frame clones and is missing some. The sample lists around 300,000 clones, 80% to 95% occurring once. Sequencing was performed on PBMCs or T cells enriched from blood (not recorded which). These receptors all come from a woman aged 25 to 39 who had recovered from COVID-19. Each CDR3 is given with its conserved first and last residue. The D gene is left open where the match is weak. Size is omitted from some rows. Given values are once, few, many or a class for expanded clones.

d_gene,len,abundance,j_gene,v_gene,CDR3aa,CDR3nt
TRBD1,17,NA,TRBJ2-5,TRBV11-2,CASSFKPGQGFGETQYF,TGTGCCAGCAGCTTCAAACCGGGACAGGGTTTTGGGGAGACCCAGTACTTC
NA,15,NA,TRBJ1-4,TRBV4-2,CASSQDSGYWEKLFF,TGTGCCAGCAGCCAAGATTCGGGGTACTGGGAAAAACTGTTTTTT
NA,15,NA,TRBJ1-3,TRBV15,CATSRKADAGNTIYF,TGTGCCACCAGCAGAAAAGCGGATGCGGGAAACACCATATATTTT
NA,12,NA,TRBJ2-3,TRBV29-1,CSHTRVADTQYF,TGCAGCCACACCAGGGTTGCAGATACGCAGTATTTT
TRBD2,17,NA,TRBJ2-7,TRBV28,CASSSNRLAGDRYEQYF,TGTGCCAGCAGTTCGAATCGCCTAGCGGGAGATCGGTACGAGCAGTACTTC
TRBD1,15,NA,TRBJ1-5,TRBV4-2,CASSQGTGEAQPQHF,TGTGCCAGCAGCCAAGGGACAGGGGAGGCTCAGCCCCAGCATTTT
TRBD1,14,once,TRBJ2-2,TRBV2,CASMDRKNTGELFF,TGTGCCAGCATGGACAGGAAGAACACCGGGGAGCTGTTTTTT
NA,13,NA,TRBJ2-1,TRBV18,CASSPEFGNSLFF,TGTGCCAGCTCACCAGAATTCGGGAATAGTTTGTTCTTC
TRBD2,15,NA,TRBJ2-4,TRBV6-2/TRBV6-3,CASSFGSGTGNIQYF,TGTGCCAGCAGTTTCGGTAGCGGGACGGGTAACATTCAGTACTTC
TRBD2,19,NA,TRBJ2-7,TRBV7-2,CASSYHFPGLAGVGYEQYF,TGTGCCAGCAGCTACCATTTTCCGGGACTAGCGGGAGTTGGGTACGAGCAGTACTTC
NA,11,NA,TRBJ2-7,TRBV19,CASTQAGEQYF,TGTGCCAGTACCCAGGCGGGCGAGCAGTACTTC
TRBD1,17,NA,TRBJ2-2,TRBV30,CAWGPGGSTLNTGELFF,TGTGCCTGGGGCCCAGGGGGCTCCACTCTGAACACCGGGGAGCTGTTTTTT
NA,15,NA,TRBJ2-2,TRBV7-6,CASSLAGGALGELFF,TGTGCCAGCAGCTTAGCAGGGGGAGCCCTCGGGGAGCTGTTTTTT
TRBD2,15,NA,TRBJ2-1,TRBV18,CASSPGLAGTYEQFF,TGTGCCAGCTCACCGGGACTAGCGGGAACCTATGAGCAGTTCTTC
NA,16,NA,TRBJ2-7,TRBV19,CASSQPGGFRADEQYF,TGTGCCAGTAGCCAACCCGGCGGATTCAGGGCCGATGAGCAGTACTTC
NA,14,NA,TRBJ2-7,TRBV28,CASSFLRGAYEQYF,TGTGCCAGCAGTTTTCTGCGGGGTGCCTACGAGCAGTACTTC
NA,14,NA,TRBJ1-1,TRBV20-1,CSASRAGPNTEAFF,TGCAGTGCTAGTCGGGCAGGGCCGAACACTGAAGCTTTCTTT
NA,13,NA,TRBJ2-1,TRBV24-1,CATSESGYNEQFF,TGTGCCACCAGTGAGAGTGGCTACAATGAGCAGTTCTTC
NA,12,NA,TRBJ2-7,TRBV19,CASRDSGSEQYF,TGTGCCAGTAGAGACTCAGGGTCCGAGCAGTACTTC
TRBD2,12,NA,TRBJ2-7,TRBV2,CASVGGGYEQYF,TGTGCCAGCGTGGGGGGGGGCTACGAGCAGTACTTC
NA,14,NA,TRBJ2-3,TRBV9,CASSVGSTTDTQYF,TGTGCCAGCAGCGTAGGGAGTACCACAGATACGCAGTATTTT
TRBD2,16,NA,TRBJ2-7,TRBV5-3,CARSLRASGSWYEQYF,TGTGCCAGAAGCTTAAGGGCTAGCGGGAGTTGGTACGAGCAGTACTTC
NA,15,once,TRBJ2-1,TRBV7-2,CASSLGRVSYNEQFF,TGTGCCAGCAGCTTAGGGAGGGTTTCCTACAATGAGCAGTTCTTC
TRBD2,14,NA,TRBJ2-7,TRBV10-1,CASGGLAGVHEQYF,TGCGCCAGCGGTGGACTAGCGGGAGTTCACGAGCAGTACTTC